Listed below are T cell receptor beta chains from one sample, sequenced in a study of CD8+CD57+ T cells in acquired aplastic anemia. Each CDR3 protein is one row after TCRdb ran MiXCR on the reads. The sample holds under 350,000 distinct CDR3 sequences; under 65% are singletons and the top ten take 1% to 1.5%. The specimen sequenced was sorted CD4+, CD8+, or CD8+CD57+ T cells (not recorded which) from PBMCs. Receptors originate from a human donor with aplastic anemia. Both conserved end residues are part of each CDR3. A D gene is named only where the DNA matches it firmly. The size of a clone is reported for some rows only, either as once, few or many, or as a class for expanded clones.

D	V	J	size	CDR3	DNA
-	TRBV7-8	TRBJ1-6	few	CASSLLGNSPLHF	TGTGCCAGCAGCTTATTGGGGAATTCACCCCTCCACTTT
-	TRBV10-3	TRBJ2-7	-	CAIQTASYEQYF	TGTGCCATTCAGACAGCCTCCTACGAGCAGTACTTC
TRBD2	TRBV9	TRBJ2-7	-	CASSPISGRASYEQYF	TGTGCCAGCAGCCCTATTAGCGGGAGGGCGTCCTACGAGCAGTACTTC
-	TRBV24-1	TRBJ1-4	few	CATSDSWEPKLFF	TGTGCCACCAGTGATTCCTGGGAGCCAAAACTGTTTTTT
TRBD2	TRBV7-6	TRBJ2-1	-	CASSLESGRGDNEQFF	TGTGCCAGCAGCTTAGAAAGCGGGAGGGGGGACAATGAGCAGTTCTTC
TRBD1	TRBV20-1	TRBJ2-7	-	CSVKTGGLYEQYF	TGCAGTGTTAAGACAGGGGGCTTATACGAGCAGTACTTC
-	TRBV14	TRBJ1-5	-	CASSPDIYQPQHF	TGTGCCAGCAGCCCGGACATCTATCAGCCCCAGCATTTT
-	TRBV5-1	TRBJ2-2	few	CASSYTGELFF	TGCGCCAGCAGCTACACCGGGGAGCTGTTTTTT
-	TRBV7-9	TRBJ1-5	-	CASSLTVGNQPQHF	TGTGCCAGCAGCCTGACAGTGGGCAATCAGCCCCAGCATTTT
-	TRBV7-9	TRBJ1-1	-	CASSLRKGGTNTEAFF	TGTGCCAGCAGCTTGAGAAAGGGGGGAACGAACACTGAAGCTTTCTTT
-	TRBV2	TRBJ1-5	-	CASSEEVSAQHF	TGTGCCAGCAGTGAAGAGGTTTCGGCCCAGCATTTT
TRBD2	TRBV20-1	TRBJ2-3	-	CSAREIAGGRSLLTDTQYF	TGCAGTGCTAGAGAAATAGCGGGGGGGAGGTCCCTACTCACAGATACGCAGTATTTT
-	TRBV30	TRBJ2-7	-	CAWSWVSEQYF	TGTGCCTGGAGTTGGGTCTCCGAGCAGTACTTC
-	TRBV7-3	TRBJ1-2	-	CASSQDTTNYGYTF	TGCGCCAGCAGCCAAGACACCACAAACTATGGCTACACCTTC
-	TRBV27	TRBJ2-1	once	CASRPKAYNEQFF	TGTGCCAGCCGTCCCAAGGCCTACAATGAGCAGTTCTTC
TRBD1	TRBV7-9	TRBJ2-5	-	CASSWTGGKTQYF	TGTGCCAGCAGCTGGACAGGGGGAAAGACCCAGTACTTC
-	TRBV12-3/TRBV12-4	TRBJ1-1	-	CASSRTGTASIGF	TGTGCCAGCAGTAGAACAGGGACGGCCTCCATCGGATTT
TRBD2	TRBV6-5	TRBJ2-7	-	CASSYSRGGEQYF	TGTGCCAGCAGTTACTCTCGGGGGGGCGAGCAGTACTTC
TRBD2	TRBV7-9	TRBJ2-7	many	CASSSAGTSGRYEQYF	TGTGCCAGCAGCTCCGCCGGGACTAGCGGGAGATACGAGCAGTACTTC
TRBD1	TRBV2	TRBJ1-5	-	CASGKEGQGVQPQHF	TGTGCCAGCGGTAAGGAAGGACAGGGTGTTCAGCCCCAGCATTTT
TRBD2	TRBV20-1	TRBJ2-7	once	CSASHGGEQYF	TGCAGTGCTTCTCACGGGGGGGAGCAGTACTTC
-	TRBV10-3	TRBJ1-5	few	CATTRDGGDNQPQHF	TGTGCCACGACAAGGGATGGGGGGGACAATCAGCCCCAGCATTTT
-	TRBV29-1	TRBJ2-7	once	CSVGRQPQYF	TGCAGCGTGGGCCGACAGCCGCAGTACTTC
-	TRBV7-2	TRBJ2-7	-	CASSLASVGEQYF	TGTGCCAGCAGCTTAGCGTCGGTAGGCGAGCAGTACTTC
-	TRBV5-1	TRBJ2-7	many	CASSPTTGPYPNEQYF	TGCGCCAGCAGCCCGACGACAGGTCCCTACCCTAACGAGCAGTACTTC
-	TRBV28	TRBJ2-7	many	CASSLYFGQGHEQYF	TGTGCCAGCAGTTTATATTTCGGCCAGGGCCACGAGCAGTACTTC
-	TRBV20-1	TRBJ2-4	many	CSARDPGDIGNIQYF	TGCAGTGCTAGAGACCCCGGGGACATTGGAAACATTCAGTACTTC
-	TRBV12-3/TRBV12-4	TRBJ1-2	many	CASSQVANYGYTF	TGTGCCAGCAGTCAGGTTGCTAACTATGGCTACACCTTC
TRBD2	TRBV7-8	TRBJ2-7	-	CASRGTSVSSYEQYF	TGTGCCAGCAGGGGGACTAGCGTGAGCTCCTACGAGCAGTACTTC
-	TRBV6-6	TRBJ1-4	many	CASSYRRITTNEKLFF	TGTGCCAGCAGTTACAGGAGGATTACAACTAATGAAAAACTGTTTTTT
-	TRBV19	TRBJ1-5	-	CASSMGNQPQHF	TGTGCCAGTAGTATGGGCAATCAGCCCCAGCATTTT
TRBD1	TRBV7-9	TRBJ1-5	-	CASSSQGGTPQHF	TGTGCCAGCAGCAGTCAGGGGGGAACGCCCCAGCATTTT